These T cell receptor beta chains were read from a single sample in a study of cytomegalovirus exposure and HLA in healthy donors. Sequencing was performed with immunoSEQ multiplex PCR; in TCRdb, only in-frame clones are kept and a portion is missing. Among about 120,000 clones listed, over 75% were seen once. Sequencing was carried out using PBMCs. These receptor sequences come from a woman aged 18-29 years in good health and CMV-seropositive. Each CDR3 is given with its conserved first and last residue. The D gene is left open where the match is weak. Clone size, where shown, is once, few, many, or a class for clones that have expanded.

V gene	J gene	clone size	D gene	CDR3 DNA	CDR3 protein
TRBV29-1	TRBJ1-2	NA	NA	TGCAGCGTGTCACAGGGCGTAGGCTATGGCTACACCTTC	CSVSQGVGYGYTF
TRBV29-1	TRBJ2-5	once	TRBD1	TGCAGCGTTTTCCCGGGACAGGGGTTCCCAGAGACCCAGTACTTC	CSVFPGQGFPETQYF
TRBV6-1	TRBJ2-5	NA	NA	TGTGCCAGCAGTGAATTCTCCTACCCAGCAGGAGAGACCCAGTACTTC	CASSEFSYPAGETQYF
TRBV6-5	TRBJ1-1	NA	TRBD1	TGTGCCAGCAGTTACTCGAAAGGGGGCCCCATTGAAGCTTTCTTT	CASSYSKGGPIEAFF
TRBV18	TRBJ1-3	NA	NA	TGTGCCAGCTCACCGTTGGAGGGGAAGTCTGGAAACACCATATATTTT	CASSPLEGKSGNTIYF
TRBV9	TRBJ2-1	NA	TRBD2	TGTGCCAGCAGCGTAGTGCCTAGCGGGGGGTCTGAGCAGTTCTTC	CASSVVPSGGSEQFF
TRBV7-9	TRBJ2-2	NA	NA	TGTGCCAGCAGCCAAAAAAACACCGGGGAGCTGTTTTTT	CASSQKNTGELFF
TRBV7-9	TRBJ1-2	few	TRBD1	TGTGCCAGCAGCCCCCAAGACAGGGGGCTATTCGATGGCTACACCTTC	CASSPQDRGLFDGYTF
TRBV14	TRBJ2-7	NA	TRBD1	TGTGCCAGCAGCCAAGATTCAAGGGGGCGATACGAGCAGTACTTC	CASSQDSRGRYEQYF
TRBV6-5	TRBJ1-2	NA	TRBD1	TGTGCCAGCAGTTACGGACAGGGAGATGGCTACACCTTC	CASSYGQGDGYTF
TRBV18	TRBJ2-7	once	NA	TGTGCCAGCTCCCCTCCCGGAGGCGGCTACGAGCAGTACTTC	CASSPPGGGYEQYF
TRBV23-1	TRBJ1-1	NA	TRBD1	TGCGCCAGCAGTCAATCCGTGCTTGGACAGGGGAACACTGAAGCTTTCTTT	CASSQSVLGQGNTEAFF
TRBV10-3	TRBJ2-2	few	TRBD1	TGTGCCATCAGTGGTCAGGGGGCAAGCACCGGGGAGCTGTTTTTT	CAISGQGASTGELFF
TRBV5-1	TRBJ2-7	NA	TRBD1	TGCGCCAGCAGCTTAGGGGACAGGGACTTTGGCGAGCAGTACTTC	CASSLGDRDFGEQYF
TRBV5-1	TRBJ1-4	NA	NA	TGCGCCAGCAGGGGCATATCAACTAATGAAAAACTGTTTTTT	CASRGISTNEKLFF
TRBV29-1	TRBJ2-7	NA	TRBD2	TGCAGCGTTGAAGATGGGGAGGGACTATCCTACGAGCAGTACTTC	CSVEDGEGLSYEQYF
TRBV5-6	TRBJ2-1	NA	TRBD2	TGTGCCAGCAGCTTGGGGCCGCTAGCGGGCTTTAATGAGCAGTTCTTC	CASSLGPLAGFNEQFF
TRBV27	TRBJ1-1	NA	NA	TGTGCCAGCAGTTTCCGGGGGGGGGTGAACACTGAAGCTTTCTTT	CASSFRGGVNTEAFF
TRBV10-3	TRBJ1-1	once	NA	TGTGCCATCAGTGAGTCGAGGGCGGTAAACACTGAAGCTTTCTTT	CAISESRAVNTEAFF
TRBV7-9	TRBJ2-3	NA	TRBD2	TGTGCCAGCAGCTCGCCGGGACTAGCGGAAACAGATACGCAGTATTTT	CASSSPGLAETDTQYF
TRBV5-1	TRBJ2-3	NA	NA	TGCGCCAGCAGCTTGTTGGGGGCGGGCACAGATACGCAGTATTTT	CASSLLGAGTDTQYF
TRBV7-9	TRBJ1-2	NA	NA	TGTGCCACGTTAGGGGGAGAACTCTACTATGGCTACACCTTC	CATLGGELYYGYTF
TRBV6-1	TRBJ2-7	NA	TRBD2	TGTGCCAGCAGTCGAGGCGGGAGCGGGTACGAGCAGTACTTC	CASSRGGSGYEQYF
TRBV11-1	TRBJ2-5	NA	TRBD1	TGTGCCAGCAGCACTCGACAGGGTTTGAGGCAAGAGACCCAGTACTTC	CASSTRQGLRQETQYF
TRBV4-1	TRBJ2-7	NA	TRBD1	TGCGCCAGCAGCCAAGTAGGGACAGGTACCTACGAGCAGTACTTC	CASSQVGTGTYEQYF
TRBV7-2	TRBJ1-3	NA	NA	TGTGCCAGCAGCTTAGGCCAGGGTCGCTCTGGAAACACCATATATTTT	CASSLGQGRSGNTIYF
TRBV27	TRBJ1-4	NA	NA	TGTGCCAGCAGTCCGCGCCCCAACACTAATGAAAAACTGTTTTTT	CASSPRPNTNEKLFF
TRBV28	TRBJ1-2	NA	TRBD1	TGTGCCAGCAGTTTACAAGGGACAGGGCCTAACTATGGCTACACCTTC	CASSLQGTGPNYGYTF
TRBV6-1	TRBJ2-7	NA	NA	TGTGCCAGCAGCCTGGCAAGGGGAAACGAGCAGTACTTC	CASSLARGNEQYF
TRBV27	TRBJ1-6	few	NA	TGTGCCAGCAGTTTCGCCCCGACAGATCCCCTCCACTTT	CASSFAPTDPLHF
TRBV7-9	TRBJ2-3	NA	NA	TGTGCCAGCAGCTTAGCGGAGGGGTCAAATACGCAGTATTTT	CASSLAEGSNTQYF
TRBV5-1	TRBJ2-7	once	TRBD1	TGCGCCAGCAGCCTCGGACAGGGGCTTGACTACGAGCAGTACTTC	CASSLGQGLDYEQYF
TRBV7-8	TRBJ2-2	NA	NA	TGTGCCAGCAGCCAAGCGACAGTCACCGGGGAGCTGTTTTTT	CASSQATVTGELFF
TRBV7-2	TRBJ2-7	few	NA	TGTGCCAGCAGCTTAGACAGGAACGAGCAGTACTTC	CASSLDRNEQYF
TRBV9	TRBJ2-1	NA	NA	TGTGCCAGCAGCGTAGGGGGGCCTGGCGAGCAGTTCTTC	CASSVGGPGEQFF
TRBV5-6	TRBJ2-1	NA	NA	TGTGCCAGCAGCTTAGGAGGCGCCGAGGGGCAGTTCTTC	CASSLGGAEGQFF
TRBV19	TRBJ2-7	NA	TRBD1	TGTGCCAGTAGTAACAGGGGTCCCCCCTACGAGCAGTACTTC	CASSNRGPPYEQYF
TRBV19	TRBJ1-2	NA	NA	TGTGCCAGTAGTATAGGGGTGGGGGCAAGCTATGGCTACACCTTC	CASSIGVGASYGYTF
TRBV7-3	TRBJ2-1	NA	NA	TGTGCCAGCAGCACGTCCGGGACTGGAGACAATGAGCAGTTCTTC	CASSTSGTGDNEQFF
TRBV5-4	TRBJ1-2	NA	NA	TGTGCCAGCAGCTCACAGGGAGGGGCCAAACCAGGCTATGGCTACACCTTC	CASSSQGGAKPGYGYTF